This TCR beta chain was recovered during a study of graft-versus-host responses after intestinal transplantation. CDR3 length equals 13 residues. Germline CDR1 is MDHEN and CDR2 is SYDVKM. V shed 5 bases and J 7 bases; nucleotides not matched to a gene: 7. The protocol was immunoSEQ multiplex PCR, while the TCRdb copy is restricted to in-frame clones and leaves out a portion. The sample holds roughly 40,000 clones, roughly nine tenths seen once. Material: PBMCs, obtained 524 days after transplant. This receptor was obtained from a human patient who received an intestinal transplant, so some T cells may come from the graft donor. The chain has TRBV28 and TRBJ2-7; TRBD2 agrees at 8 bases. CDR3 in amino acids: CASSRSGILEQYF. CDR3 DNA sequence: TGTGCCAGCAGTCGTAGCGGGATTTTAGAGCAGTACTTC.